This T cell receptor (beta chain) was captured by sequencing in a study of glioma-infiltrating T cells after dendritic cell vaccination. About this clone: No antigen is known for it.

This sample's time point: after dendritic cell vaccination, including at tumor progression/relapse. Fresh-frozen tumor tissue and more than two years of survival data were available for all. Blood PBMC samples: pre-vaccination, two weeks post third vaccination, and at tumor progression. Study results and limitations: TCR clonality showed no direct relationship with survival. Higher pretreatment TIL content predicted longer progression-free time and survival.

From germline, CDR1 is SGHRS and CDR2 YFSETQ. The CDR3 has 15 amino acids. The V and J ends lost 0 bases and 3 bases, in that order; junction bases with no gene match: 5. Sequencing used immunoSEQ multiplex PCR; TCRdb keeps in-frame clones, though not all of them. The repertoire has 91,000 or so clones, about 85% of them found once; the top ten carry 4.5% to 5.5%. The V and J genes are TRBV5-1 and TRBJ2-7; TRBD2 agrees at 8 bases. This sequence was found in a human donor with glioblastoma. The source material was blood, sampled after dendritic cell vaccination. CDR3 protein: CASSLGGREGYEQYF. The CDR3 bases are TGCGCCAGCAGCTTGGGAGGACGGGAGGGCTACGAGCAGTACTTC.